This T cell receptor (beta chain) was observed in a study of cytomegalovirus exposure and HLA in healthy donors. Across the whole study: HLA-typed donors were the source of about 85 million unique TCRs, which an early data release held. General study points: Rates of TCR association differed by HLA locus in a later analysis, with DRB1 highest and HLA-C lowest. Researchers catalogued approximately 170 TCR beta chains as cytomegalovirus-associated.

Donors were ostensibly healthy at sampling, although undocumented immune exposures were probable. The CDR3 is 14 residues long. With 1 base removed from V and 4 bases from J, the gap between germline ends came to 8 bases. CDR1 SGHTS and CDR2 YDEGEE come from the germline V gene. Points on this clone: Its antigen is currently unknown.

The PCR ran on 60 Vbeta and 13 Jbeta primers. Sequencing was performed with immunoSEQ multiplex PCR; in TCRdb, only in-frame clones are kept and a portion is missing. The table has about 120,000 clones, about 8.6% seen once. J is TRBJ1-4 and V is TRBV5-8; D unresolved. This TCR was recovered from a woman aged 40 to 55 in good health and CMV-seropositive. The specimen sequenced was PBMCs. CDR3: CASSLSGNNEKLFF. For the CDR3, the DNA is TGTGCCAGCAGCTTGTCCGGGAATAATGAAAAACTGTTTTTT. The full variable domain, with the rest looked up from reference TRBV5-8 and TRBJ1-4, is EAGVTQSPTHLIKTRGQQATLRCSPISGHTSVYWYQQALGLGLQFLLWYDEGEERNRGNFPPRFSGRQFPNYSSELNVNALELEDSALYLCASSLSGNNEKLFFGSGTQLSVL.